The 7 T cell receptor beta chains reported below all come from one sample, sequenced in a study of beta chain features in type 1 diabetes (dated by TCRdb to 2017 to 2018). The library came from the immunoSEQ multiplex PCR assay. All of the isolated RNA was reverse transcribed with the High Capacity cDNA Reverse Transcription Kit, so expressed TCRB transcripts were sequenced. Imported from immuneACCESS, the table was reduced by TCRdb to in-frame sequences with V and J called. These copies leave out some clones; in studies compared against another copy, an unresolved V gene accounts for under half, and the cause of the remainder is not known. A total of 150,000 to 200,000 clones appear in this sample, roughly 63% of them only once. The ten largest account for under 0.1% of the sample. Overall study outcomes, separate from this receptor: Type 1 diabetes patients showed a moderate but significant shortening of TCRB CDR3 length in all four CD4+ subsets.

The antigens these receptors bind are not known. The sample comprised naive CD4+ T cells from blood. The label giving this sample's cell subset or site can be read as: true naive CD4+ T cells. The receptors here all came from a man aged 25 to 45 with type 1 diabetes.

As concerns this clone: The sample holds other DNA sequences that translate to the same CDR3. The rearrangement links TRBV30 to TRBJ2-5; D call uncertain. The CDR3 has 12 residues. Deletions cut 0 bases from V and 5 bases from J, with 7 bases between. CDR1 is GTSNPN and CDR2 is SVGIG in the germline V gene (reference sequence). CDR3: CAWSVLRETQYF. In DNA, the CDR3 is TGTGCCTGGAGTGTATTGAGGGAGACCCAGTACTTC.

The chain carries TRBV2 and TRBJ2-4; TRBD1 or TRBD2 may be the D gene (5 bases each). Germline lookup yields CDR1 SNHLY and CDR2 FYNNEI. This CDR3 is 12 amino acids long. The CDR3 DNA reads TGTGCATCAGAGGGGCAGCAAAACATTCAGTACTTC. Translated, it gives CASEGQQNIQYF.

This chain connects TRBV30 to TRBJ1-1; no reliable D call. The CDR3 consists of 11 residues. Trimming cost V 3 bases and J 11 bases, with 13 bases left between them. Germline loops: CDR1 GTSNPN, CDR2 SVGIG (reference sequence). The CDR3 reads CAWSLPGSAFF. The CDR3 nucleotides read TGTGCCTGGAGCCTTCCGGGGTCCGCTTTCTTT.

DNA of the CDR3: TGTGCCTGGAGTGTATCTGGCAATCAGCCCCAGCATTTT. Translating gives CAWSVSGNQPQHF. This chain joins TRBV30 and TRBJ1-5; D gene unclear. The CDR3 is 13 residues long. V lost 0 bases, J lost 2 bases, and 5 bases lay in between. The germline V gene encodes CDR1 GTSNPN and CDR2 SVGIG (reference sequence).

V usage is TRBV10-3 and J usage is TRBJ2-7; D gene uncertain. CDR3 length equals 12 residues. Germline-derived CDR1 and CDR2 are ENHRY and SYGVKD. V was clipped by 10 bases and J by 0 bases, with 10 bases between them. CDR3 in DNA: TGTGCCACGCGACCCAGCTCCTACGAGCAGTACTTC. It yields the protein CATRPSSYEQYF.

V and J are TRBV5-1 and TRBJ1-2, with D tentatively TRBD1 (6 bases). Germline V gives CDR1 SGHRS, CDR2 YFSETQ. This CDR3 is 13 amino acids long. Between the trimmed V and J ends, which lost 3 bases and 5 bases, there was a span of 11 bases. CDR3 sequence reads: CASSSDSYYGYTF. Here the CDR3 DNA reads TGCGCCAGCAGCTCGGACAGCTATTATGGCTACACCTTC.

The table lists this clone with a few counts. The CDR3 region has the DNA TGCGCCAGCAGCCAAGTCGGGACGGACACAGATACGCAGTATTTT. Amino acids: CASSQVGTDTDTQYF. The chain uses TRBV4-3 and TRBJ2-3; tentatively, D is TRBD1 or TRBD2 (5 bases each). Germline values: CDR1 LGHNA, CDR2 YSLEER. Trimming pared 1 base from V and 2 bases from J, leaving 10 bases between. CDR3 length equals 15 residues.